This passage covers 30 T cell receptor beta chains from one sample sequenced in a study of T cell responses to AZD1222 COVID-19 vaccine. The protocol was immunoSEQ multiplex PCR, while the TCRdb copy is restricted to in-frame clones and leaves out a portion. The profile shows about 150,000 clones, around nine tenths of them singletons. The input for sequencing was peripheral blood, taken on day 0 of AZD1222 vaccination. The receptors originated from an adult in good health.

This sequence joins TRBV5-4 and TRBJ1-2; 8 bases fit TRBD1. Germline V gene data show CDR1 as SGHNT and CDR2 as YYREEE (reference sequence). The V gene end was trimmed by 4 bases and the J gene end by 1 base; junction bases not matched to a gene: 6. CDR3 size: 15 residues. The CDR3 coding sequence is TGTGCCAGCAGCCCCCCGACAGGGGTTAACTATGGCTACACCTTC. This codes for CASSPPTGVNYGYTF. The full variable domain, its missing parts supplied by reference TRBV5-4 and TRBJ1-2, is ETGVTQSPTHLIKTRGQQVTLRCSSQSGHNTVSWYQQALGQGPQFIFQYYREEENGRGNFPPRFSGLQFPNYSSELNVNALELDDSALYLCASSPPTGVNYGYTFGSGTRLTVV.

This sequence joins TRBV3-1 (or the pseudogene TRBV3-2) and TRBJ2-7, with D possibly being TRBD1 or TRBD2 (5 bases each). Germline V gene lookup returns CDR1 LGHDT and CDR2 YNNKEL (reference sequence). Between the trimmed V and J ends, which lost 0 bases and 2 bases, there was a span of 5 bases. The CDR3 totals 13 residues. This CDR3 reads CASSQEGAYEQYF. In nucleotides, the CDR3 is TGTGCCAGCAGCCAAGAGGGGGCCTACGAGCAGTACTTC.

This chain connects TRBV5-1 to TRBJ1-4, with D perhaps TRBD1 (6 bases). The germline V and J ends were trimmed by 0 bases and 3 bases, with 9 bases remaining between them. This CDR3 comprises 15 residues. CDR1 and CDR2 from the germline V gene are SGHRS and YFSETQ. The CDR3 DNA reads TGCGCCAGCAGCTTGGTGGGGGCCTCTAATGAAAAACTGTTTTTT. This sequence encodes CASSLVGASNEKLFF.

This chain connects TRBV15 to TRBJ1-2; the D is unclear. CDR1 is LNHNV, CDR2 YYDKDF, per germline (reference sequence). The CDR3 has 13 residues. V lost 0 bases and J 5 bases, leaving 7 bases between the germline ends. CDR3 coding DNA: TGTGCCACCAGCAGAGAAACACGGTATGGCTACACCTTC. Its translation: CATSRETRYGYTF.

In DNA, the CDR3 is TGTGCCAGCAGCTTCGGGACCTCCGGAGACGAGCAGTACTTC. This gives the protein CASSFGTSGDEQYF. V usage is TRBV7-9 and J usage is TRBJ2-7, with D perhaps being TRBD1 or TRBD2 (5 bases each). Trimming shortened V by 3 bases and J by 5 bases, and 14 bases separated the two germline ends. Germline CDR1 reads SEHNR; CDR2 reads FQNEAQ (reference sequence). The CDR3 extends over 14 amino acids.

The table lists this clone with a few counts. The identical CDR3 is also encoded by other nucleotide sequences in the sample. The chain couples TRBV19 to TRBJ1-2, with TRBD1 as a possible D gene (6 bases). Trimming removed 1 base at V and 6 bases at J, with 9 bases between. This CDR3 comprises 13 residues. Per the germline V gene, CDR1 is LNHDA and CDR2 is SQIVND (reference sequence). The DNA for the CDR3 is TGTGCCAGTAGTATAGGTCAGGGGAATGGCTACACCTTC. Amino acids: CASSIGQGNGYTF. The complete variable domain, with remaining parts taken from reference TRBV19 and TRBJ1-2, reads DGGITQSPKYLFRKEGQNVTLSCEQNLNHDAMYWYRQDPGQGLRLIYYSQIVNDFQKGDIAEGYSVSREKKESFPLTVTSAQKNPTAFYLCASSIGQGNGYTFGSGTRLTVV.

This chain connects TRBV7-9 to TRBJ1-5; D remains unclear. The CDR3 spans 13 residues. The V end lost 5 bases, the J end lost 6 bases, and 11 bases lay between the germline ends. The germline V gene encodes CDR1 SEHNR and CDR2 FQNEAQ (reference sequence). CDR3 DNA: TGTGCCAGCAGCCAGATCTCTGGTCAGCCCCAGCATTTT. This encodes CASSQISGQPQHF.

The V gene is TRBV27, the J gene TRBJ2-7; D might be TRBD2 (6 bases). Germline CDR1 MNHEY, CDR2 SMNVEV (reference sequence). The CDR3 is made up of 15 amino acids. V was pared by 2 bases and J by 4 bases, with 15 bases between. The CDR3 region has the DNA TGTGCCAGCAGTTTAGGCGGGATCAGCTTTTACGAGCAGTACTTC. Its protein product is CASSLGGISFYEQYF.

CDR3 bases: TGTGCCAGCAGTCCTCCGGGCGGGCTCGGGGAGACCCAGTACTTC. It codes for CASSPPGGLGETQYF. V and J are TRBV3-1 (or the pseudogene TRBV3-2) and TRBJ2-5, with D possibly being TRBD2 (5 bases). The CDR3 loop spans 15 amino acids. The V end lost 6 bases, the J end lost 5 bases, and 19 bases lay between the germline ends. Germline assignment: CDR1 LGHDT and CDR2 YNNKEL (reference sequence).

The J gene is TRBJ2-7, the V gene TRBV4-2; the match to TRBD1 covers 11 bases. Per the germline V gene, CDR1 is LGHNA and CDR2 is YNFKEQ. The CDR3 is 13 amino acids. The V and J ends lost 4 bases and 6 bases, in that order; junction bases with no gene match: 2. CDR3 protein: CASSPGQGGEQYF. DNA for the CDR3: TGTGCCAGCAGCCCGGGACAGGGGGGCGAGCAGTACTTC.

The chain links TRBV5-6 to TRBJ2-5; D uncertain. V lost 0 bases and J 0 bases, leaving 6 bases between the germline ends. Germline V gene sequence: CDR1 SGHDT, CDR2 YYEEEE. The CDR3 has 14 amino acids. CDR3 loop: CASSLEGNQETQYF. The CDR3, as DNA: TGTGCCAGCAGCTTGGAAGGGAACCAAGAGACCCAGTACTTC.

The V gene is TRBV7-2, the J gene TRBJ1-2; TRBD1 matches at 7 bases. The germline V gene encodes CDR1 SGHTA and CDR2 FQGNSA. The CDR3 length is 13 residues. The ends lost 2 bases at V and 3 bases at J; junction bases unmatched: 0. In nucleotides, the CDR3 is TGTGCCAGCAGCTTACAGGGGGACTATGGCTACACCTTC. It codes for CASSLQGDYGYTF.

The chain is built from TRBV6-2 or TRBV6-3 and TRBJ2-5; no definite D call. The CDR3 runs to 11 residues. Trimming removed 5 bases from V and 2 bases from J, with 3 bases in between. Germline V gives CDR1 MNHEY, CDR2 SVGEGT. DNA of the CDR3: TGTGCCAGCAGTATTCAAGAGACCCAGTACTTC. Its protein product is CASSIQETQYF.

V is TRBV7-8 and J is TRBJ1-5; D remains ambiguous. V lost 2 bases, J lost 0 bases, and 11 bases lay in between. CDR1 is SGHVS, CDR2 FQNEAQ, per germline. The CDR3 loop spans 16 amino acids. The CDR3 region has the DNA TGTGCCAGCAGCTTATTGTCCGACCCTAGCAATCAGCCCCAGCATTTT. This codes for CASSLLSDPSNQPQHF.

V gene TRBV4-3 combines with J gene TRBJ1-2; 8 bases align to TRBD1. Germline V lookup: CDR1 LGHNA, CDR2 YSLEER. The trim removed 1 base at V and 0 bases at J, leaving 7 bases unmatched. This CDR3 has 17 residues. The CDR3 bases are TGCGCCAGCAGCCAAGTCGACTTACAGGGGGCTAACTATGGCTACACCTTC. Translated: CASSQVDLQGANYGYTF.

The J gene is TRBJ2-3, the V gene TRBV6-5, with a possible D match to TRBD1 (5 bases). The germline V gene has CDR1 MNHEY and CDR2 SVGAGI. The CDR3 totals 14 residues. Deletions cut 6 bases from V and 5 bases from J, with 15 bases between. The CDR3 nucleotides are TGTGCCAGCAGCCGAAAGGGGTCTGGAGATACGCAGTATTTT. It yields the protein CASSRKGSGDTQYF.

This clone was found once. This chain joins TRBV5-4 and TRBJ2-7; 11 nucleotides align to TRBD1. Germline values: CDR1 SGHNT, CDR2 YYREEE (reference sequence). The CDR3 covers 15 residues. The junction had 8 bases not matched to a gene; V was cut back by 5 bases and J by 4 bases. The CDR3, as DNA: TGTGCCAGCAGTCCGGGGACAGGGGGTATTTACGAGCAGTACTTC. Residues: CASSPGTGGIYEQYF.

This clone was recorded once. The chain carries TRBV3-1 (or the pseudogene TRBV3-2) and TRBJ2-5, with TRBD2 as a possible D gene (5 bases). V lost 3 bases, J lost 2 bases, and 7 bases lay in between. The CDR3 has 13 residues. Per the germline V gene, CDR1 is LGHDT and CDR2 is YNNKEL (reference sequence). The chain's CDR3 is CASSQTTQETQYF. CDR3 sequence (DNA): TGTGCCAGCAGCCAGACTACACAAGAGACCCAGTACTTC.

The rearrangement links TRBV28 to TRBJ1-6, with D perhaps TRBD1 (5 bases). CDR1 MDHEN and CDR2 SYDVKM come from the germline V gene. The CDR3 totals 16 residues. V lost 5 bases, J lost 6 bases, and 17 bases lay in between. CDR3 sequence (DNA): TGTGCCAGCAGTGCAGGCGGGGGGATAAGTAATTCACCCCTCCACTTT. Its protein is CASSAGGGISNSPLHF. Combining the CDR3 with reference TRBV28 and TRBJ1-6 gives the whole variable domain DVKVTQSSRYLVKRTGEKVFLECVQDMDHENMFWYRQDPGLGLRLIYFSYDVKMKEKGDIPEGYSVSREKKERFSLILESASTNQTSMYLCASSAGGGISNSPLHFGNGTRLTVT.

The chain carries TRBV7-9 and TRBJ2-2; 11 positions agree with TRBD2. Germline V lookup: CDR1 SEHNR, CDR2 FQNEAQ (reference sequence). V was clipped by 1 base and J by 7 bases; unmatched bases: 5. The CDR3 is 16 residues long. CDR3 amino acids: CASSLGLAGLHGELFF. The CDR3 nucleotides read TGTGCCAGCAGCTTAGGACTAGCGGGACTTCACGGGGAGCTGTTTTTT.

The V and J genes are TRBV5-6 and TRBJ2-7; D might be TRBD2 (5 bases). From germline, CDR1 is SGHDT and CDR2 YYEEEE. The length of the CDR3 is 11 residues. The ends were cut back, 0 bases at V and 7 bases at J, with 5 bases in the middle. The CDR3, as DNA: TGTGCCAGCAGCTTGGGGAGGGAGCAGTACTTC. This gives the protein CASSLGREQYF.

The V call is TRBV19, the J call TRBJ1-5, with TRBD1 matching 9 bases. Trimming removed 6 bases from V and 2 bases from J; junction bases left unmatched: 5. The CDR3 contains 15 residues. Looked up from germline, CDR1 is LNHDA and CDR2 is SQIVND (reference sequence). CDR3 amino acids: CASRVTGGGNQPQHF. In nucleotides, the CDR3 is TGTGCCAGTAGGGTGACAGGGGGAGGCAATCAGCCCCAGCATTTT.

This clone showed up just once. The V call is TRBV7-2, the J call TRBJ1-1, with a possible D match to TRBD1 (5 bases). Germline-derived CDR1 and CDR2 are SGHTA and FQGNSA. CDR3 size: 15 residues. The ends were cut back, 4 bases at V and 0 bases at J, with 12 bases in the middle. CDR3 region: CASSWRQMMNTEAFF. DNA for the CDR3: TGTGCCAGCAGCTGGAGACAGATGATGAACACTGAAGCTTTCTTT.

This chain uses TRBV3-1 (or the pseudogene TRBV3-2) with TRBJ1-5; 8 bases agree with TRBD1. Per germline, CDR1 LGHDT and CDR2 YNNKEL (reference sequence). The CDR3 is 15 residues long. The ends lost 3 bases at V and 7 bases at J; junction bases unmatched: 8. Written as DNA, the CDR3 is TGTGCCAGCAGCCATGAAACAGGGGACAGGCAGCCCCAGCATTTT. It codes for CASSHETGDRQPQHF.

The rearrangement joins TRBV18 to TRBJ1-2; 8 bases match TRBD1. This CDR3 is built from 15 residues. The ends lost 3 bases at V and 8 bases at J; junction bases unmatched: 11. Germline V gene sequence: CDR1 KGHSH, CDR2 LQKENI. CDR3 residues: CASSPYLGQGQGYTF. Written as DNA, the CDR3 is TGTGCCAGCTCACCTTACTTAGGACAGGGACAGGGCTACACCTTC.

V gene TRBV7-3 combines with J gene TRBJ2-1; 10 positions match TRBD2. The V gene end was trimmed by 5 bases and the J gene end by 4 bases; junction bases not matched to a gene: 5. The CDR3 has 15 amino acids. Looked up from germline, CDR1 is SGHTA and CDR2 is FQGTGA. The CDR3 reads CASSRTSGSYNEQFF. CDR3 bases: TGTGCCAGCAGCCGGACTAGCGGATCGTACAATGAGCAGTTCTTC.

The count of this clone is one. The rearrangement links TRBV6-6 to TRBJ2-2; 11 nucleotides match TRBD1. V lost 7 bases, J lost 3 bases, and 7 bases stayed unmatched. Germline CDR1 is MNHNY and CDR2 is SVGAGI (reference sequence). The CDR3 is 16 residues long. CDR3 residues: CASNPGDRGDTGELFF. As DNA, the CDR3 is TGTGCCAGCAATCCTGGGGACAGGGGGGACACCGGGGAGCTGTTTTTT.

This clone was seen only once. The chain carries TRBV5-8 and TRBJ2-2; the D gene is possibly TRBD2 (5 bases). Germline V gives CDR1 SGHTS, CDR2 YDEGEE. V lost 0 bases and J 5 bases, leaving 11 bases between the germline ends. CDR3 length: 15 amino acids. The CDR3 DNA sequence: TGTGCCAGCAGCTTGGGGAGGACCCCGACCGGGGAGCTGTTTTTT. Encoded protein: CASSLGRTPTGELFF.

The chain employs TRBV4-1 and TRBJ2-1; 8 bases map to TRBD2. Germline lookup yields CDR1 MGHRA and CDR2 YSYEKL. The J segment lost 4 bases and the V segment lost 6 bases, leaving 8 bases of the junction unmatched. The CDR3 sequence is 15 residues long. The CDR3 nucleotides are TGCGCCAGCAGGAAGGGACTAGGTGATTACAATGAGCAGTTCTTC. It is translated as CASRKGLGDYNEQFF.

DNA for the CDR3: TGCGCCAGCAGTCAAATCCGGATAGGGAACACTGAAGCTTTCTTT. This encodes CASSQIRIGNTEAFF. This chain links TRBV23-1 with TRBJ1-1, with unresolved D. TRBV23-1 is treated as an ORF (open reading frame) with a function not yet certain. Trimming cost V 2 bases and J 1 base, with 11 bases left between them. This CDR3 comprises 15 residues.